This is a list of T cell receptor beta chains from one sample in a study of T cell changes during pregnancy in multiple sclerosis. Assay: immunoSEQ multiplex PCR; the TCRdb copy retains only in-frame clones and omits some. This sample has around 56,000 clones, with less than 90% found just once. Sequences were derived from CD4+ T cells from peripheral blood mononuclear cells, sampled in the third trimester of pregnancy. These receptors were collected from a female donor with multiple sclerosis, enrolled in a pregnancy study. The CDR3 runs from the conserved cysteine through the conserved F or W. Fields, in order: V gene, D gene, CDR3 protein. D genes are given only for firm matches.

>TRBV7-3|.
CASSFQGPNTEAFF
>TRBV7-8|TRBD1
CASSLARGFGQGAEGYTF
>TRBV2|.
CASSKNRPSTGELFF
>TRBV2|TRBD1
CASSRDSASLSPQHF
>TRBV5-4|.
CASSPGGPLRGDYGYTF
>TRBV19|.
CASSARLGRATDTQYF
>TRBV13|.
CASSLHGYTF
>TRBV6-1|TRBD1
CASSGQQGTGWETQYF
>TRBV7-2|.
CASSLGGTAGQSYEQYF
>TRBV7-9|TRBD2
CASSSRTLLAGGTYEQYF
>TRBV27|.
CASSFRDFTPDTQYF
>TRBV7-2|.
CASSYPLGGQETQYF
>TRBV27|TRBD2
CASSLSVRGRNEQYF
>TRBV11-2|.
CASTGFRDNTLYGYTF
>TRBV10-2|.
CASSVSGPISRTQYF
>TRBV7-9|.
CASSSTELEQYF
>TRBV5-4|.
CASSWDMGYGYTF
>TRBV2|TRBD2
CASTLRGLAGGHRTDTQYF
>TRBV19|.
CASSRTEFFF
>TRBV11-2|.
CASRTEMNTEAFF
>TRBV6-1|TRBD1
CASSESSTGNEKLFF
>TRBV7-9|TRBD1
CASSYVDRANYGYTF
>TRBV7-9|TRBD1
CASSEQGAGGYTF
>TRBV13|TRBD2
CASSPGLAGVETQYF
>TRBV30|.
CAWSVGGSGNTIYF
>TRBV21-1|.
CASSKDIGQVDNQPQHF
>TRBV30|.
CAWTYGSYNEQFF
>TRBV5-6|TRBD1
CASSFLAGQASGANVLTF
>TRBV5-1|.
CASNDNSGNTIYF
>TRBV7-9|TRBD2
CASSPRLAGGEETQYF
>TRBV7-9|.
CASSPGRWGKGTEAFF